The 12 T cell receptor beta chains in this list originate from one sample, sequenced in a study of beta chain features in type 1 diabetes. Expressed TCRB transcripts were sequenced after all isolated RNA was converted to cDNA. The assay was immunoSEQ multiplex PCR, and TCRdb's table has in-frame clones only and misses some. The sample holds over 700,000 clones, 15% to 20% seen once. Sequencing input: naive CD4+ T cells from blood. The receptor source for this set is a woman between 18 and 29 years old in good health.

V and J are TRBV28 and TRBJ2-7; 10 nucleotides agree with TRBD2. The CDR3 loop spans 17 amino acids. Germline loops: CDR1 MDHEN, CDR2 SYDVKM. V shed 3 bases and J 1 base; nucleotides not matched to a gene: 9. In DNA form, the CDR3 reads TGTGCCAGCAGTTTTCCTAGCGGGAGCCGGAAATCCTACGAGCAGTACTTC. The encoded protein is CASSFPSGSRKSYEQYF.

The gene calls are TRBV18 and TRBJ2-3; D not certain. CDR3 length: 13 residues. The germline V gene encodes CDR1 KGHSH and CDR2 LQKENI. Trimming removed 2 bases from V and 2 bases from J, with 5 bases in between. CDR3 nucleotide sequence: TGTGCCAGCTCACCAGCGGACACAGATACGCAGTATTTT. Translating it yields CASSPADTDTQYF.

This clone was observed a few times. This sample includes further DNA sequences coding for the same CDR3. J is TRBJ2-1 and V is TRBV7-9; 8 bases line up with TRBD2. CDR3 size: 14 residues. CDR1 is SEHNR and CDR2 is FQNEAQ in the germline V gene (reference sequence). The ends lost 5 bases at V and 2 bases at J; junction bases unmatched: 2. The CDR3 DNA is TGTGCCAGCAGCCGCGGGGGGACCTACAATGAGCAGTTCTTC. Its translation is CASSRGGTYNEQFF.

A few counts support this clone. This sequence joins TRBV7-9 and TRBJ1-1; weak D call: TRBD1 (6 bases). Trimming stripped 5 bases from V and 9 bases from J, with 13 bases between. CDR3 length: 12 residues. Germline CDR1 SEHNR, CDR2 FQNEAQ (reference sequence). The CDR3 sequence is CASSRADRQAFF. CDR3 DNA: TGTGCCAGCAGCCGAGCCGACAGGCAAGCTTTCTTT.

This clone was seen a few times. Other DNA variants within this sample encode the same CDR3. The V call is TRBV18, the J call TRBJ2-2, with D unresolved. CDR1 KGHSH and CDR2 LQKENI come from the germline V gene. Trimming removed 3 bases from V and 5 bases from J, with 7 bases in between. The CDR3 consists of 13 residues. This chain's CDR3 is CASSPSGTGELFF. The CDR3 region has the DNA TGTGCCAGCTCACCCAGTGGGACCGGGGAGCTGTTTTTT.

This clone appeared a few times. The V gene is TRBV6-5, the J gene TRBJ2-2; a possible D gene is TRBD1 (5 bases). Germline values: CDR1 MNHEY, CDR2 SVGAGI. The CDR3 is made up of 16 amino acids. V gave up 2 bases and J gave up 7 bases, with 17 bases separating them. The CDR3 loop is CASSYQGLGAGGELFF. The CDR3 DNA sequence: TGTGCCAGCAGTTACCAGGGTCTAGGAGCAGGCGGGGAGCTGTTTTTT.

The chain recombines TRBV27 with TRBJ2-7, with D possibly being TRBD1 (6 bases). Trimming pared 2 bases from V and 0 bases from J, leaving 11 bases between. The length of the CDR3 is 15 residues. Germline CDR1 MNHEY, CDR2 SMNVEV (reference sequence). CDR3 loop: CASSLRTDSSYEQYF. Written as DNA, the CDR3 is TGTGCCAGCAGTTTAAGGACAGACAGCTCCTACGAGCAGTACTTC.

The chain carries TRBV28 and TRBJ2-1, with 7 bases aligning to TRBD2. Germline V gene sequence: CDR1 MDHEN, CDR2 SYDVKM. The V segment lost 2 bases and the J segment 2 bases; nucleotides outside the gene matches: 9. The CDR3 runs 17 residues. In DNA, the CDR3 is TGTGCCAGCAGTTTACTTGGGGCTGGGGGGGCCTACAATGAGCAGTTCTTC. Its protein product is CASSLLGAGGAYNEQFF.

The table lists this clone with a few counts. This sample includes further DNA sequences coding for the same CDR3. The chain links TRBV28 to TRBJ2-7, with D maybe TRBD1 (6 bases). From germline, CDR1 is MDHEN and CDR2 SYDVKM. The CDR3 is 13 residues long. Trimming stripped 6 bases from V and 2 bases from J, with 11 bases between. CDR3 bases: TGTGCCAGCAGACCCGGACAGACCTACGAGCAGTACTTC. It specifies CASRPGQTYEQYF.

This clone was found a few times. The CDR3 loop reads CASSPPVLTGHYEQYF. The CDR3, as DNA: TGTGCCAGCAGCCCCCCCGTCCTAACCGGGCATTACGAGCAGTACTTC. The V and J genes are TRBV7-9 and TRBJ2-7; no reliable D call. Between the trimmed V and J ends, which lost 5 bases and 4 bases, there was a span of 21 bases. Germline assignment: CDR1 SEHNR and CDR2 FQNEAQ (reference sequence). The CDR3 contains 16 residues.

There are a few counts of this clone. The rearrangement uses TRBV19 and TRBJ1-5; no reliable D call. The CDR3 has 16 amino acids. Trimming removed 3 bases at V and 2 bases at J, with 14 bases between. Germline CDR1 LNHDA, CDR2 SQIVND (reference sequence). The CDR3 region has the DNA TGTGCCAGTAGTATTCGGCTTTTGGGCGGCAATCAGCCCCAGCATTTT. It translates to CASSIRLLGGNQPQHF. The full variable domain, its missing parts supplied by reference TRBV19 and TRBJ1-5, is DGGITQSPKYLFRKEGQNVTLSCEQNLNHDAMYWYRQDPGQGLRLIYYSQIVNDFQKGDIAEGYSVSREKKESFPLTVTSAQKNPTAFYLCASSIRLLGGNQPQHFGDGTRLSIL.

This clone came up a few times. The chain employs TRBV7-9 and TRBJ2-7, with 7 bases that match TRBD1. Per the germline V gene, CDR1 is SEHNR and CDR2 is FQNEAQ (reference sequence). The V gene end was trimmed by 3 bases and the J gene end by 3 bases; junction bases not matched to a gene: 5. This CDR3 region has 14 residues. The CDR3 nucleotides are TGTGCCAGCAGCTTCACGACAGGGAGCTACGAGCAGTACTTC. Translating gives CASSFTTGSYEQYF.